A single sample gave rise to the 21 T cell receptor beta chains below, sequenced in a study of blood T cell repertoires in COVID-19 (dated by TCRdb to the early 2020s). Library generation was performed with the immunoSEQ multiplex PCR assay. In its TCRdb copy, this immuneACCESS table keeps in-frame sequences only and misses some clones. Where compared with another copy, unresolved V genes explain less than half of these, and the others have no known cause. The sample table lists over 400,000 clones, roughly 89% of them with a count of one. Jointly, the top ten make up roughly 8% of the sample. Source material: peripheral blood. These receptor sequences come from a woman between 50 and 59 years old with COVID-19, enrolled during active disease.

This chain joins TRBV3-1 (or the pseudogene TRBV3-2) and TRBJ1-2; D is undetermined. V lost 0 bases, J lost 3 bases, and 11 bases lay in between. Looked up from germline, CDR1 is LGHDT and CDR2 is YNNKEL (reference sequence). This CDR3 spans 15 amino acids. The CDR3 is CASSQDAWPHYGYTF. CDR3 in DNA: TGTGCCAGCAGCCAAGATGCTTGGCCCCACTATGGCTACACCTTC.

CDR3 sequence: CAWATGQAGNTIYF. CDR3 nucleotides: TGTGCCTGGGCCACAGGGCAAGCGGGAAACACCATATATTTT. The chain is built from TRBV30 and TRBJ1-3; a weak D match, TRBD1 (6 bases). CDR1 is GTSNPN, CDR2 SVGIG, per germline (reference sequence). V lost 5 bases to trimming and J lost 4 bases, with 15 bases between them. The CDR3 consists of 14 residues.

The chain combines TRBV6-1 with TRBJ1-1; D is unresolved. Trimming stripped 2 bases from V and 0 bases from J, with 10 bases between. The CDR3 runs 15 residues. Germline lookup yields CDR1 MNHNS and CDR2 SASEGT. The CDR3 nucleotides are TGTGCCAGCAGTGAATACCCAGACATGAACACTGAAGCTTTCTTT. Encoded protein: CASSEYPDMNTEAFF.

This clone came up a few times. V gene TRBV27 combines with J gene TRBJ2-2; D might be TRBD2 (6 bases). The CDR3 runs to 16 residues. The V end lost 6 bases, the J end lost 2 bases, and 16 bases lay between the germline ends. The germline gives CDR1 MNHEY, CDR2 SMNVEV (reference sequence). This CDR3 is CASRQIGGPNTGELFF. The CDR3 DNA reads as TGTGCCAGCAGACAAATAGGAGGGCCCAACACCGGGGAGCTGTTTTTT.

The chain combines TRBV24-1 with TRBJ2-2; D might be TRBD2 (5 bases). Deletions cut 0 bases from V and 4 bases from J, with 14 bases between. The CDR3 has 17 amino acids. The germline V gene encodes CDR1 KGHDR and CDR2 SFDVKD. The CDR3 loop is CATSDLGSRRSTGELFF. Here the CDR3 DNA reads TGTGCCACCAGTGATTTGGGTTCCAGGAGGAGCACCGGGGAGCTGTTTTTT.

V is TRBV5-1 and J is TRBJ1-4; D remains unclear. Trimming stripped 0 bases from V and 0 bases from J, with 6 bases between. The germline V gene encodes CDR1 SGHRS and CDR2 YFSETQ. The CDR3 spans 15 residues. CDR3 region: CASSLGKPTNEKLFF. In nucleotides, the CDR3 is TGCGCCAGCAGCTTGGGCAAGCCAACTAATGAAAAACTGTTTTTT.

This clone was found once. CDR3 bases: TGCGCCAGCAGCTTGGAAGGGGCCGGGCCAGATACGCAGTATTTT. This gives the protein CASSLEGAGPDTQYF. V and J are TRBV5-1 and TRBJ2-3, with D perhaps TRBD1 (5 bases). The germline V and J ends were trimmed by 0 bases and 4 bases, with 12 bases remaining between them. From germline, CDR1 is SGHRS and CDR2 YFSETQ. The CDR3 totals 15 residues.

The chain is built from TRBV2 and TRBJ2-3; TRBD2 matches 10 bases. The CDR3 has 15 amino acids. V shed 4 bases, J shed 4 bases, and the junction held 5 bases outside the gene matches. Germline CDR1 and CDR2: SNHLY and FYNNEI. The CDR3 DNA follows: TGTGCCAGCAGTGCCACTAGCGGGGTATCAGATACGCAGTATTTT. Translation: CASSATSGVSDTQYF.

The rearrangement uses TRBV5-6 and TRBJ1-1; 8 bases are a match to TRBD1. The ends lost 0 bases at V and 1 base at J; junction bases unmatched: 5. There are 16 residues in the CDR3. Germline V gene lookup returns CDR1 SGHDT and CDR2 YYEEEE. The CDR3 DNA reads TGTGCCAGCAGCTTGGACTGGACAGGGTCGAACACTGAAGCTTTCTTT. Amino acids: CASSLDWTGSNTEAFF.

The chain joins TRBV5-6 to TRBJ2-7; maybe TRBD1 (5 bases). The CDR3 length is 15 residues. Germline V gene lookup returns CDR1 SGHDT and CDR2 YYEEEE. The V gene lost 1 base and the J gene lost 1 base, with 12 bases spanning the gap. DNA of the CDR3: TGTGCCAGCAGCTTGATGCAGGGATGGTCCTACGAGCAGTACTTC. Amino acids: CASSLMQGWSYEQYF. The variable domain in full, completed from reference TRBV5-6 and TRBJ2-7, reads DAGVTQSPTHLIKTRGQQVTLRCSPKSGHDTVSWYQQALGQGPQFIFQYYEEEERQRGNFPDRFSGHQFPNYSSELNVNALLLGDSALYLCASSLMQGWSYEQYFGPGTRLTVT.

The rearrangement joins TRBV2 to TRBJ1-6, with no clear D. CDR1 SNHLY and CDR2 FYNNEI come from the germline V gene. CDR3 size: 13 residues. The V end lost 1 base, the J end lost 7 bases, and 5 bases lay between the germline ends. CDR3: CASSEEENSPLHF. Here the CDR3 DNA reads TGTGCCAGCAGTGAAGAGGAGAATTCACCCCTCCACTTT.

The J gene is TRBJ1-1, the V gene TRBV30; perhaps TRBD1 as D (6 bases). Trimming cost V 3 bases and J 4 bases, with 15 bases left between them. The germline CDR1 and CDR2 sequences are GTSNPN and SVGIG (reference sequence). This CDR3 region has 14 residues. In DNA form, the CDR3 reads TGTGCCTGGAGCCCCAGGGGCAGTCCCACTGAAGCTTTCTTT. Translation: CAWSPRGSPTEAFF.

This clone was observed once. The rearrangement links TRBV7-2 to TRBJ2-1; D perhaps matches TRBD2 (6 bases). Trimming removed 5 bases at V and 4 bases at J, with 15 bases between. The CDR3 extends over 15 amino acids. CDR1 and CDR2 from the germline V gene are SGHTA and FQGNSA. The CDR3 coding sequence is TGTGCCAGCAGCCCCTGGGGGGAACCATACAATGAGCAGTTCTTC. It translates to CASSPWGEPYNEQFF.

V and J are TRBV12-5 and TRBJ1-1, with 7 bases lining up with TRBD1. The CDR3 contains 16 residues. Trimming took 0 bases from V and 1 from J; bases not matched to a gene: 5. Germline-derived CDR1 and CDR2 are LGHNT and FRNRAP. This CDR3 reads CASGLVVDRENTEAFF. Here the CDR3 DNA reads TGTGCTAGTGGTTTGGTAGTAGACAGGGAGAACACTGAAGCTTTCTTT.

The genes are TRBV27 and TRBJ1-1, with TRBD1 matching over 7 bases. This CDR3 has 11 residues. After removal of 2 bases from V and 11 bases from J, the junction contained 2 bases not matched to a gene. Germline V CDR1 and CDR2: MNHEY, SMNVEV (reference sequence). DNA of the CDR3: TGTGCCAGCAGTTTAGGGACAGTGGCTTTCTTT. This sequence encodes CASSLGTVAFF.

V gene TRBV3-1 (or the pseudogene TRBV3-2) combines with J gene TRBJ1-3; D call uncertain. The CDR3 is 15 amino acids. V was cut by 4 bases and J by 1 base, with 11 bases left in between. CDR1 and CDR2 from the germline V gene are LGHDT and YNNKEL (reference sequence). The CDR3: CASSPRPSSGNTIYF. CDR3 in DNA: TGTGCCAGCAGCCCGAGGCCATCTTCTGGAAACACCATATATTTT.

The CDR3 loop is CASIRGTSGSYSTDTQYF. CDR3 bases: TGTGCCAGCATTCGGGGGACTAGCGGGTCCTATAGCACAGATACGCAGTATTTT. J is TRBJ2-3 and V is TRBV2, with TRBD2 matching 12 bases. The germline CDR1 and CDR2 sequences are SNHLY and FYNNEI. The CDR3 loop spans 18 amino acids. J lost 0 bases, V lost 7 bases, and 11 bases had no gene match.

The sample holds one count of this clone. This chain uses TRBV2 with TRBJ2-2; D gene uncertain. From germline, CDR1 is SNHLY and CDR2 FYNNEI. V was clipped by 6 bases and J by 7 bases, with 12 bases between them. The CDR3 has 13 residues. The DNA for the CDR3 is TGTGCCAGCAGGAGCCCCTCAGGCGGGGAGCTGTTTTTT. Translation gives CASRSPSGGELFF. The complete variable domain, with remaining parts taken from reference TRBV2 and TRBJ2-2, reads EPEVTQTPSHQVTQMGQEVILRCVPISNHLYFYWYRQILGQKVEFLVSFYNNEISEKSEIFDDQFSVERPDGSNFTLKIRSTKLEDSAMYFCASRSPSGGELFFGEGSRLTVL.

The rearrangement links TRBV19 to TRBJ2-5; no reliable D call. This CDR3 spans 13 amino acids. Looked up from germline, CDR1 is LNHDA and CDR2 is SQIVND (reference sequence). Trimming shortened V by 1 base and J by 6 bases, and 9 bases separated the two germline ends. The CDR3 sequence: CASSIARSKTQYF. Written as DNA, the CDR3 is TGTGCCAGTAGTATAGCTAGGTCTAAGACCCAGTACTTC.

The chain uses TRBV2 and TRBJ2-2; 14 nucleotides agree with TRBD2. The CDR3 length is 15 residues. CDR1 SNHLY and CDR2 FYNNEI come from the germline V gene. V dropped 8 bases and J dropped 6; count of bases not matched to a gene: 5. CDR3 bases: TGTGCCAGCCTCGGGACTAGCGGGGGAGCCGGGGAGCTGTTTTTT. This gives the protein CASLGTSGGAGELFF.

The J gene is TRBJ2-1, the V gene TRBV5-1; a possible D gene is TRBD2 (5 bases). The CDR3 has 13 amino acids. Per germline, CDR1 SGHRS and CDR2 YFSETQ. Trimming removed 3 bases from V and 7 bases from J, with 11 bases in between. In DNA form, the CDR3 reads TGCGCCAGCAGCTCCGAGGGTGGGAATGAGCAGTTCTTC. Translating it yields CASSSEGGNEQFF.